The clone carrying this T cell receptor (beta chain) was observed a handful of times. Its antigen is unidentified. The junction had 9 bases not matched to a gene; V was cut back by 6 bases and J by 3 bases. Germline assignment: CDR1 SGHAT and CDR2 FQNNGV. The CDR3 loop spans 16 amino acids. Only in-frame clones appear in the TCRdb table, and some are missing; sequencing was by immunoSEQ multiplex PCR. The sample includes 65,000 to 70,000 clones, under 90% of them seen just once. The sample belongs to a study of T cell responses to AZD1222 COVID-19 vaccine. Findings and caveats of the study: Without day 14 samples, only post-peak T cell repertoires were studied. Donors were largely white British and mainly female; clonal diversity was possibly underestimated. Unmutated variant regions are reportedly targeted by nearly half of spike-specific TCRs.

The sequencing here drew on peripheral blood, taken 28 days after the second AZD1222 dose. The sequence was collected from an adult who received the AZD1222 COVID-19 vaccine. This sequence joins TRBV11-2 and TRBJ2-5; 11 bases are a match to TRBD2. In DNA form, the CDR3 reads TGTGCCAGCAGGCATACTAGCGGGGGAGCGAAAGAGACCCAGTACTTC. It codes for CASRHTSGGAKETQYF. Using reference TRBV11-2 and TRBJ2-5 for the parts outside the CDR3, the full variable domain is EAGVAQSPRYKIIEKRQSVAFWCNPISGHATLYWYQQILGQGPKLLIQFQNNGVVDDSQLPKDRFSAERLKGVDSTLKIQPAKLEDSAVYLCASRHTSGGAKETQYFGPGTRLLVL.